These 23 T cell receptor beta chains were all obtained from the same sample, sequenced in a study of T cells in localized non-small cell lung cancer. The repertoire was sequenced with immunoSEQ multiplex PCR; TCRdb's copy has only in-frame clones and lacks some. The data contain about 57,000 clones, about 89% of them singletons. The sample was peripheral blood, taken before any cancer treatment. All receptors derive from a man between 40 and 70 years old with stage I lung adenocarcinoma.

This chain uses TRBV25-1 with TRBJ2-3; D remains ambiguous. The CDR3 is 12 residues long. Germline V lookup: CDR1 MGHDK, CDR2 SYGVNS. V was clipped by 6 bases and J by 6 bases, with 10 bases between them. The CDR3 coding sequence is TGTGCCAGCAGCGCCCTTGGGGATACGCAGTATTTT. Translation: CASSALGDTQYF.

This rearrangement joins TRBV19 to TRBJ1-5; the D gene is possibly TRBD1 (5 bases). Trimming stripped 4 bases from V and 0 bases from J, with 10 bases between. The CDR3 has 15 amino acids. The germline V gene has CDR1 LNHDA and CDR2 SQIVND (reference sequence). For the CDR3, the DNA is TGTGCCAGTAGTACGACAGCATATAGCAATCAGCCCCAGCATTTT. Its protein is CASSTTAYSNQPQHF.

Written as DNA, the CDR3 is TGCGCCAGCAGCCAATACAGGGATACAGATACGCAGTATTTT. This sequence encodes CASSQYRDTDTQYF. The V call is TRBV5-1, the J call TRBJ2-3; weak D call: TRBD1 (6 bases). V shed 4 bases and J shed 3 bases, with 12 bases lying between them. The CDR3 runs 14 residues. Germline assignment: CDR1 SGHRS and CDR2 YFSETQ.

This chain joins TRBV5-4 and TRBJ2-7; possible D gene TRBD2, 6 bases. CDR1 and CDR2 (germline): SGHNT, YYREEE (reference sequence). V was pared by 3 bases and J by 4 bases, with 14 bases between. CDR3 size: 14 residues. CDR3 bases: TGTGCCAGCAGCTACACCGGGACTTATTACGAGCAGTACTTC. Its translation is CASSYTGTYYEQYF.

This chain connects TRBV28 to TRBJ2-3, with 8 bases fitting TRBD2. The length of the CDR3 is 16 residues. With V trimmed by 2 bases and J by 1 base, 5 bases remained unmatched. CDR1 is MDHEN and CDR2 is SYDVKM in the germline V gene. CDR3: CASSLDEAGGTDTQYF. CDR3 nucleotides: TGTGCCAGCAGTTTAGACGAAGCGGGGGGCACAGATACGCAGTATTTT.

This chain uses TRBV29-1 with TRBJ1-1; 7 positions agree with TRBD1. Germline assignment: CDR1 SQVTM and CDR2 ANQGSEA. This CDR3 has 12 amino acids. The V gene end was trimmed by 6 bases and the J gene end by 7 bases; junction bases not matched to a gene: 8. CDR3 DNA sequence: TGCAGCGTCGTCCGGGGGACAGTTGAAGCTTTCTTT. Its protein is CSVVRGTVEAFF.

The chain has TRBV6-5 and TRBJ2-7, with a weak D call TRBD1 (7 bases). This CDR3 comprises 14 residues. Trimming shortened V by 8 bases and J by 1 base, and 15 bases separated the two germline ends. Germline V gives CDR1 MNHEY, CDR2 SVGAGI. Here the CDR3 DNA reads TGTGCCAGCTCGACAGGGAGGAGGTCCTACGAGCAGTACTTC. This sequence encodes CASSTGRRSYEQYF.

The count of this clone is one. This chain links TRBV5-6 with TRBJ1-5; D is uncertain. CDR1 and CDR2 from the germline V gene are SGHDT and YYEEEE. The CDR3 runs 13 residues. The V and J ends lost 1 base and 9 bases respectively, with 11 bases between them. The CDR3 DNA is TGTGCCAGCAGCTTGTGGTCGGGGATGCCCCAGCATTTT. It yields the protein CASSLWSGMPQHF.

The rearrangement links TRBV27 to TRBJ2-2; D is uncertain. Germline CDR1 reads MNHEY; CDR2 reads SMNVEV (reference sequence). This CDR3 is built from 18 residues. Trimming shortened V by 1 base and J by 5 bases, and 20 bases separated the two germline ends. The CDR3 sequence: CASSLWALAERDTGELFF. For the CDR3, the DNA is TGTGCCAGCAGTTTATGGGCTCTGGCGGAGCGAGATACCGGGGAGCTGTTTTTT.

This chain joins TRBV6-5 and TRBJ2-1, with TRBD2 matching over 10 bases. V shed 6 bases, J shed 3 bases, and the junction held 5 bases outside the gene matches. Germline V gene sequence: CDR1 MNHEY, CDR2 SVGAGI. The CDR3 runs to 15 residues. The CDR3 spells CASSLGLALYNEQFF. As DNA, the CDR3 is TGTGCCAGCAGCTTGGGACTAGCGCTCTACAATGAGCAGTTCTTC.

The DNA for the CDR3 is TGTGCCAGCAGGGAGAGACAGGGAGGCTACGAGCAGTACTTC. This codes for CASRERQGGYEQYF. This sequence joins TRBV5-6 and TRBJ2-7; D may be TRBD1 (7 bases). From germline, CDR1 is SGHDT and CDR2 YYEEEE. V shed 5 bases and J shed 3 bases, with 15 bases lying between them. The CDR3 has 14 residues.

The rearrangement joins TRBV5-6 to TRBJ2-3; no definite D call. V was cut by 4 bases and J by 1 base, with 16 bases left in between. Germline CDR1 SGHDT, CDR2 YYEEEE. The CDR3 is made up of 16 amino acids. CDR3 sequence reads: CASSHRIRLRTDTQYF. In DNA form, the CDR3 reads TGTGCCAGCAGCCACCGGATACGTTTACGCACAGATACGCAGTATTTT.

V usage is TRBV27 and J usage is TRBJ2-7, with a weak D call TRBD1 (6 bases). The CDR3 covers 15 residues. From germline, CDR1 is MNHEY and CDR2 SMNVEV (reference sequence). V lost 1 base and J lost 3, with 13 bases in between. CDR3 protein: CASSLYQGSHYEQYF. The CDR3, as DNA: TGTGCCAGCAGTTTATATCAGGGGTCACACTACGAGCAGTACTTC.

The chain recombines TRBV11-3 with TRBJ2-1, with 7 positions matching TRBD2. Germline CDR1 reads SGHNT; CDR2 reads YENEEA. There are 16 residues in the CDR3. The V gene end was trimmed by 1 base and the J gene end by 5 bases; junction bases not matched to a gene: 8. The CDR3 here is CASSLVGSGIHNEQFF. The CDR3 region has the DNA TGTGCCAGCAGCTTAGTCGGGAGCGGGATACACAATGAGCAGTTCTTC.

V usage is TRBV5-6 and J usage is TRBJ1-2, with 9 bases identical to TRBD1. This CDR3 contains 15 residues. The V gene's germline CDR1 is SGHDT and CDR2 YYEEEE. V was pared by 3 bases and J by 2 bases, with 5 bases of the junction left unmatched. CDR3 protein: CASSWDRVGNYGYTF. For the CDR3, the DNA is TGTGCCAGCAGCTGGGACAGGGTGGGAAACTATGGCTACACCTTC.

This rearrangement joins TRBV5-6 to TRBJ1-2; weak D call: TRBD1 (6 bases). Germline CDR1 SGHDT, CDR2 YYEEEE. The CDR3 is 14 amino acids. V was cut by 2 bases and J by 8 bases, with 16 bases left in between. The CDR3 DNA reads TGTGCCAGCAGCTTTGGCAGGGGCAAGGAAGGCTACACCTTC. It is translated as CASSFGRGKEGYTF.

The chain links TRBV6-6 to TRBJ1-3; unclear D gene. CDR1 MNHNY and CDR2 SVGAGI come from the germline V gene (reference sequence). The CDR3 contains 13 residues. Deletions cut 6 bases from V and 0 bases from J, with 6 bases between. Here the CDR3 DNA reads TGTGCCAGCAGGGGTTACTCTGGAAACACCATATATTTT. This codes for CASRGYSGNTIYF.

The gene calls are TRBV19 and TRBJ1-2; maybe TRBD1 (6 bases). The CDR3 is made up of 14 amino acids. CDR1 and CDR2 (germline): LNHDA, SQIVND (reference sequence). V lost 5 bases to trimming and J lost 8 bases, with 18 bases between them. In nucleotides, the CDR3 is TGTGCCAGTAGTTGGGGGGGCAGGGAATACGGCTACACCTTC. Translated, it gives CASSWGGREYGYTF.

The chain couples TRBV2 to TRBJ2-7; possibly TRBD1 for D (6 bases). V was shortened by 8 bases and J by 7 bases, with 21 bases between the two germline ends. CDR3 length equals 14 residues. The germline V gene encodes CDR1 SNHLY and CDR2 FYNNEI. The CDR3 bases are TGTGCCAGCGGCGAGGCCAGGGGTAGATATGAGCAGTACTTC. It translates to CASGEARGRYEQYF.

This rearrangement joins TRBV7-9 to TRBJ2-3; no firm D call. The CDR3 runs 12 residues. Germline V CDR1 and CDR2: SEHNR, FQNEAQ (reference sequence). V shed 5 bases and J shed 9 bases, with 12 bases lying between them. The CDR3 DNA sequence: TGTGCCAGCAGCCCTTCTCCTATGACGCAGTATTTT. This encodes CASSPSPMTQYF.

The DNA of the CDR3 is TGTGCCAGCAGTTTCGGGACAGGGCGATACGAGCAGTACTTC. This encodes CASSFGTGRYEQYF. V is TRBV6-5 and J is TRBJ2-7; 9 bases fit TRBD1. The CDR3 totals 14 residues. V lost 4 bases, J lost 4 bases, and 5 bases stayed unmatched. Per the germline V gene, CDR1 is MNHEY and CDR2 is SVGAGI.

The chain joins TRBV14 to TRBJ2-3; D might be TRBD2 (6 bases). Trimming shortened V by 6 bases and J by 4 bases, and 14 bases separated the two germline ends. Germline V gene sequence: CDR1 SGHDN, CDR2 FVKESK. The CDR3 extends over 14 amino acids. The CDR3 protein is CASRRAGSADTQYF. In DNA, the CDR3 is TGTGCCAGCAGGAGGGCGGGAAGCGCAGATACGCAGTATTTT.

This chain uses TRBV4-1 with TRBJ2-1, with D perhaps matching TRBD2 (6 bases). Germline V CDR1 and CDR2: MGHRA, YSYEKL. The CDR3 length is 16 residues. V was trimmed by 3 bases and J by 7 bases, leaving 19 bases between them. This chain's CDR3 is CASSQAERAPGNEQFF. The CDR3 coding sequence is TGCGCCAGCAGCCAGGCTGAGCGGGCCCCGGGGAATGAGCAGTTCTTC.